This T cell receptor (beta chain) was found in a study of shared clonotypes between healthy human individuals (dated by TCRdb to about 2020). Notes on the research overall: The cohort included three men and a couple of women between 18 and 49 years of age. Each donor's leukapheresis produced roughly between roughly 0.9 and 8.9 billion PBMCs. For each donor, CD4 naive and CD4 memory were each given three plates, CD8 naive was given two plates, and CD8 memory was given one plate. To increase sequencing depth and limit assay-specific biases, different laboratories used diverse techniques to prepare libraries and sequence TCR repertoires. Blood TCR repertoires of about five healthy adults were deeply sequenced to estimate repertoire size and the extent of clonotype sharing between individuals. Summary of the overall study and its limitations: Compared with non-shared clonotypes, the clonotypes found in all four sorted-subset donors had higher generation probabilities. Because the study included only a small number of donors, the genetic and exposure-history diversity represented was limited. Incomplete sequencing was indicated by rarefaction of sorted-subset datasets, despite the large sequencing depth. Sampling was restricted to blood, and TCR repertoires in tissues likely differ from the TCR repertoires found in blood. Larger estimated clonotype richness was generally found for naive subsets than for memory subsets. When a handful of donors were compared, the shared fraction of clonotypes was about 5% for naive CD4, around 4% for naive CD8, 2.3% for memory CD4, and about 0.36% for memory CD8. Pairwise subsampling indicated that sequencing depth was expected to affect the degree of clonotype sharing among donors.

At least ten counts were recorded for this clone. It lacks a known antigen. Within one base of it there is no much larger clone, and no base qualities were kept. V is reduced by 0 bases and J by 4 bases, leaving a spacing of 10 bases between them. The CDR3 sequence holds 14 residues, the cysteine and phenylalanine included. Only CDR3 DNA remains: 42 bases, in frame from the first base. For CDR1 and CDR2, the germline V gene lists SGDLS and YYNGEE. TCR CDR3 regions were amplified from genomic DNA by multiplex PCR using the deep immunoSEQ assay. Extracted genomic DNA from each cell subset was distributed evenly across all wells of several immunoSEQ 96-well plates, and each plate was treated as a replicate. For sorted subsets, around 0.2 ug genomic DNA, equal to approximately 30,000 T cell genomes, was loaded into each replicate PCR. Purified libraries were quantified with a Qubit 3.0 fluorometer, sized on a Bioanalyzer 2100, and re-quantified with the KAPA Library Quantification kit. Every immunoSEQ 96-well plate was sequenced on a separate single-read 150-cycle Illumina NextSeq 550 flow cell. Turning to the authors' computational methods: Because the immunoSEQ output included only junctional sequences and no quality scores, the filtering could not be the same as the filtering used for full-length reads. Sequences were annotated with PyIR, a Python wrapper for IgBLAST v1.9, and V/J genes and CDR3 were assigned using IMGT germline references. Any read was removed if the V/J assignment was weak (E-value above 1e-6), the CDR3 was missing, or the read contained stop codons, out-of-frame junctions, or ambiguous translated residues. V3J clonotypes were defined by identical inferred V gene, J gene, and CDR3 amino acid sequence. To compute the percentage overlap between repertoires, the number of shared unique clonotypes was divided by the size of the smaller repertoire. RTK rarefaction, the Chao1 estimator, and Recon v2.1 estimates of unobserved clonotypes were used to assess repertoire richness. Generation probabilities were computed with OLGA for all TCRbeta clonotypes obtained by the gDNA method from a few donors. TCRdb re-hosts the immuneACCESS table, in-frame sequences only. Its copies lack some clones; in the studies checked, an unresolved V gene accounts for under half of them, and the cause for the rest is not known. That table furnishes V, J and clone size, whereas the DNA furnished D and trimming. The sample has 98,000 or so clones on record, around 68% of them singletons. The ten largest clones take up around 24% of the sample.

The donors were healthy, HIV-negative adults who had no recently reported acute infections or vaccinations. Every donor was a Caucasian adult living in Nashville, Tennessee, USA. The CD8 memory samples were a combination of magnetically selected CD45RO+ cells and CCR7-negative CD45RA+ effector memory (TemRA) cells. After blood collection by leukapheresis, PBMCs were isolated using Ficoll-Histopaque density gradient centrifugation and then cryopreserved in the vapor phase of liquid nitrogen. Analytical flow cytometry was used to check the purity and quantity of every magnetically sorted T cell population. Each sorted fraction had its genomic DNA isolated and then quantified by UV absorbance on a Nanodrop 2000c.

The specimen sequenced was memory CD8+ T cells sorted from blood. The cell subset or site label, read with the paper, signifies: CD45RO+ cells pooled with CCR7-negative TemRA cells. The source is a woman aged 30 to 39 in good health. The rearranged chain carries TRBV9 and TRBJ1-1, with an unclear D gene assignment. The CDR3: CASSVVVNPTEAFF. At the DNA level, the sequence is TGTGCCAGCAGCGTAGTGGTGAATCCCACTGAAGCTTTCTTT. This CDR3, with the reference TRBV9 and TRBJ1-1 proteins standing in past its ends, gives the full variable domain DSGVTQTPKHLITATGQRVTLRCSPRSGDLSVYWYQQSLDQGLQFLIQYYNGEERAKGNILERFSAQQFPDLHSELNLSSLELGDSALYFCASSVVVNPTEAFFGQGTRLTVV.